This section outlines one T cell receptor (beta chain) sequence together with its context. Its antigen is still unknown. Germline lookup yields CDR1 SGHNT and CDR2 YYREEE (reference sequence). The J segment lost 4 bases and the V segment lost 4 bases, leaving 7 bases of the junction unmatched. The CDR3 covers 16 residues. This specimen comes from a study of blood T cells in healthy people across ages. Using a J-beta primer mix together with a sample-barcoded 5' primer, a second PCR was run for roughly 7 to 11 cycles. Each TCR beta cDNA got a 12-nucleotide random molecular identifier. TCRdb re-derived calls from the 5' RACE reads in MiXCR, one entry per CDR3 protein. The sample consists of over 1.5 million distinct CDR3 sequences, about 49% of them appearing once. Broader study findings: In older individuals, TCR beta diversity per million T cells was lower, falling roughly linearly with age.

The source of this sequence is a woman between 40 and 55 years old in good health. The V and J genes are TRBV5-4 and TRBJ2-5; 13 nucleotides line up with TRBD2. Sequenced input: blood. Here the CDR3 reads CASSPWTSGGGETQYF. The CDR3 DNA is TGTGCCAGCAGCCCCTGGACTAGCGGGGGTGGAGAGACCCAGTACTTC. Filled out from reference TRBV5-4 and TRBJ2-5, the complete variable domain reads ETGVTQSPTHLIKTRGQQVTLRCSSQSGHNTVSWYQQALGQGPQFIFQYYREEENGRGNFPPRFSGLQFPNYSSELNVNALELDDSALYLCASSPWTSGGGETQYFGPGTRLLVL.